Below, one TCR beta chain is given with its context. Antigen unknown. These data are taken from a study of molecular identifiers for immune sequencing clone quantification. Study overall: RNA from around 20,000 or 100,000 naive CD8 cells was split five ways in replicates, with four sequenced. Findings of the study overall: Clones above 20 RNA copies held over 98% of effector molecules, under 1% in naive cells.

This CDR3 is 12 amino acids long. V was clipped by 2 bases and J by 5 bases, with 7 bases between them. CDR1 is SGHAT, CDR2 FQNNGV, per germline. Bulk TCR libraries were made with methods that had been previously described and with listed TCR primers. TCRdb independently ran MiXCR on the PCR reads; one entry per CDR3 protein. The data contain roughly 300,000 distinct CDR3 sequences, over 20% of them singletons. Sorted cells numbering roughly 19,000 to 1,100,000, with 10%, 30% or 50% RNA, yielded the naive CD8 libraries. The TCR sequence derives from a human donor in good health. Some libraries in this study had Jurkat cell RNA spiked in. Sequenced sample: naive CD8+ T cells from blood, with Jurkat cell RNA spiked in. Documented subset: FACS-sorted CD8+CD4-CCR7+CD45RA+ naive T cells. V is TRBV11-2 and J is TRBJ2-7; no clear D. The CDR3: CASSLYLDEQYF. In DNA, the CDR3 is TGTGCCAGCAGCTTATATCTCGACGAGCAGTACTTC. Combining the CDR3 with reference TRBV11-2 and TRBJ2-7 gives the whole variable domain EAGVAQSPRYKIIEKRQSVAFWCNPISGHATLYWYQQILGQGPKLLIQFQNNGVVDDSQLPKDRFSAERLKGVDSTLKIQPAKLEDSAVYLCASSLYLDEQYFGPGTRLTVT.